This paragraph reports one T cell receptor beta chain. This receptor's antigen is unknown. Base qualities are not recorded, but no much larger clone differs from it by a single base. Libraries were made using the immunoSEQ multiplex PCR assay. DNA from the cultured and isolated CD4+ T cells underwent TCR beta CDR3 sequencing. Concerning the study's data processing: Non-productive TCR sequences were removed and reads were trimmed to the CDR3 region, keeping CDR3s of at least 7 amino acids. The MANAFEST web app was used to identify antigen-specific clonotypes by comparing expansion in peptide wells with expansion in reference cultures. For clones to be considered positive, expansion at FDR<0.05 versus reference and all other wells, an odds ratio above 5, and a frequency above 0.1% in two replicate wells were required. A clonotype was called cross-reactive if it was significantly expanded both in SARS-CoV-2 spike wells and in at least one common cold coronavirus spike condition. Levenshtein distance calculated with the stringdist R package was used to assess CDR3 similarity, and unrooted trees were constructed with ape in R 3.6.1. Drawn from immuneACCESS, this table holds only the in-frame rearrangements with V and J called that TCRdb kept. Clones are partly lost; checked studies trace under half to an unresolved V gene and leave the rest unexplained. For V, J and clone size, that table is used; D and trimming come from the DNA. The sample table contains some 70,000 clones; only one count was recorded for approximately 80% of them. The top ten clones comprise about 2.5% of the sample.

These data originate in a study of vaccination effects on CD4 cells after COVID-19 (dated by TCRdb to 2021 to 2024). In the study overall: In the ViraFEST assay, PBMC were stimulated with viral peptide pools, and TCR sequencing was then used to find antigen-specific CD4+ T cell clonotypes based on their expansion. Across the study, the median time from the second dose to post-vaccine sampling was 72 days (range 14 to 241). A few million PBMC per well were cultured with 10 ug/ml peptides in IMDM containing roughly 5% human AB serum, about 9 IU/ml IL-2 and gentamicin. The study compared SARS-CoV-2 spike-specific CD4+ TCR repertoires before and after mRNA vaccination in COVID-19 convalescent patients and infection-naive vaccine recipients. The full study included around ten COVID-19 convalescent patients and a handful of SARS-CoV-2-naive healthy vaccine recipients. Cultures from other donors in the study were sequenced using the Oncomine TCR Beta short-read assay on an Illumina iSeq 100. Overall study results and their limits: The study was limited by a small number of convalescent patients, and early post-infection timepoints were lacking. Marked clonal contraction was observed in both infection-induced and vaccine-induced clones at late post-vaccination timepoints, consistent with waning T cell responses. Among healthy vaccine recipients, nearly all vaccine-induced clones were SARS-CoV-2 mono-reactive, and just 1 of 255 was cross-reactive with common cold coronaviruses.

CDR1 is given as MDHEN and CDR2 as SYDVKM, both from the germline V gene. Trimming accounts for 6 bases at V and 9 bases at J, while the number of junction bases matched to no gene is 15. Including cysteine and phenylalanine, the CDR3 has 16 amino acids. Only CDR3 DNA remains: 48 bases, in frame from the first base. After more than nine days of culture, CD4+ T cells were isolated with the EasySep CD4+ T cell isolation kit. Participants received two doses of either the BNT162b2 or the mRNA-1273 mRNA SARS-CoV-2 vaccine. The absence of prior SARS-CoV-2 infection in healthy vaccine recipients was confirmed by negative nucleocapsid antibodies before and after vaccination. Half of the culture medium was replaced with fresh IL-2-containing medium on days 3 and 7. Unless noted otherwise, every peptide stimulation condition was cultured in triplicate wells. PBMC were separated from whole blood using Ficoll-Paque Plus gradient centrifugation and were then either cryopreserved at -140C or used fresh. Genomic DNA was extracted from cultured CD4+ T cells with the QIAamp micro DNA kit.

This receptor was identified in a human donor who received a COVID-19 vaccine. The V gene is TRBV28 and the J gene is TRBJ2-1; 9 bases in the junction line up with TRBD1. The sample was CD4+ T cells from PBMCs cultured without peptide, taken after COVID-19 vaccination. Here is the DNA: TGTGCCAGCAGCCTATACACAGGGGGCGCGTCGGGTGAGCAGTTCTTC. It is translated as CASSLYTGGASGEQFF.